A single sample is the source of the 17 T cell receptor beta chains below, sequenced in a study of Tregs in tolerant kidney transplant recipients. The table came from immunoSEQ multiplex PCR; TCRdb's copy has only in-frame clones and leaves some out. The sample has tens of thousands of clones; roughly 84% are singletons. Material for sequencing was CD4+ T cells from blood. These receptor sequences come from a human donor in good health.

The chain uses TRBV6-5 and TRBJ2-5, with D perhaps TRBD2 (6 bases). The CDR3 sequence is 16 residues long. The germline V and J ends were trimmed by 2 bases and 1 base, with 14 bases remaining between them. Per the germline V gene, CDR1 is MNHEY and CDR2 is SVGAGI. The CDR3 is CASSYAMSGGQETQYF. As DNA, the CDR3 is TGTGCCAGCAGTTACGCCATGTCCGGGGGCCAAGAGACCCAGTACTTC.

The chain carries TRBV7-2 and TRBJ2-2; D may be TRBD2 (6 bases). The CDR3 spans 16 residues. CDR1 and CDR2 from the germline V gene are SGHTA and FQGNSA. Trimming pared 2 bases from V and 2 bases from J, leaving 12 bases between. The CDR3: CASSLLADLNTGELFF. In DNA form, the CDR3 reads TGTGCCAGCAGCTTATTAGCGGACCTCAACACCGGGGAGCTGTTTTTT.

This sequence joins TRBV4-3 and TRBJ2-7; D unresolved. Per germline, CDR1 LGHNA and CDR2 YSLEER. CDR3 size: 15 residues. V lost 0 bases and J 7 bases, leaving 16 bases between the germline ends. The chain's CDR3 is CASSQDFRRLEEQYF. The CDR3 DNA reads TGCGCCAGCAGCCAAGACTTTAGAAGGCTTGAGGAGCAGTACTTC.

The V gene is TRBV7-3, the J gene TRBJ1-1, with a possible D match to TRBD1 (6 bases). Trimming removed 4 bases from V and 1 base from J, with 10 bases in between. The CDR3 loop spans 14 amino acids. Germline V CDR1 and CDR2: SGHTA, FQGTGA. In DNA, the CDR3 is TGTGCCAGCAGCTCTCTGGGGGCGAACACTGAAGCTTTCTTT. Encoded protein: CASSSLGANTEAFF. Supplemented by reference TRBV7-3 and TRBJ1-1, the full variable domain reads GAGVSQTPSNKVTEKGKYVELRCDPISGHTALYWYRQSLGQGPEFLIYFQGTGAADDSGLPNDRFFAVRPEGSVSTLKIQRTERGDSAVYLCASSSLGANTEAFFGQGTRLTVV.

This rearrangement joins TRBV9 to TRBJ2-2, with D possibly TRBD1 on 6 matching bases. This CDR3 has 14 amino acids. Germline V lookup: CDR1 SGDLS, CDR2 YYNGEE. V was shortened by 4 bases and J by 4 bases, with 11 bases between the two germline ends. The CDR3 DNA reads TGTGCCAGCAGCTTCACAGGGAGCACCGGGGAGCTGTTTTTT. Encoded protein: CASSFTGSTGELFF.

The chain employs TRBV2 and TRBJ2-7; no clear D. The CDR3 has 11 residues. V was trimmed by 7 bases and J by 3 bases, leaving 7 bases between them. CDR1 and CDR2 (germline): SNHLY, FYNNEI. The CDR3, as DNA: TGTGCCAGCACAACAAACTACGAGCAGTACTTC. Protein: CASTTNYEQYF.

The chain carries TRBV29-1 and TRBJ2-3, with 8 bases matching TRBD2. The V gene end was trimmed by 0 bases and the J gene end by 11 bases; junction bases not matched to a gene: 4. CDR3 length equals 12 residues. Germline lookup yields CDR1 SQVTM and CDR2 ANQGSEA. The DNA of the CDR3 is TGCAGCGTTGAAGATCTTAGCGGGGAGCAGTATTTT. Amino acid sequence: CSVEDLSGEQYF.

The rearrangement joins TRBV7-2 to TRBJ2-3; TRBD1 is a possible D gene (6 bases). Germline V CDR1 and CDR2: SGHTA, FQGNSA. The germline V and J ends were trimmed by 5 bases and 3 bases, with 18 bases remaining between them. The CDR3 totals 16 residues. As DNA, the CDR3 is TGTGCCAGCAGCCCTAATGGGGGACATCCTACAGATACGCAGTATTTT. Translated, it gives CASSPNGGHPTDTQYF.

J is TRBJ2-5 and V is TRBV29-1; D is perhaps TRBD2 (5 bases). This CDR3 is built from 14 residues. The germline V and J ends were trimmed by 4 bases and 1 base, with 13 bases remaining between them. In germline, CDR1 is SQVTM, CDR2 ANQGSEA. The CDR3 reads CSVAKSGSQETQYF. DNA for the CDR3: TGCAGCGTTGCGAAATCGGGGTCCCAAGAGACCCAGTACTTC.

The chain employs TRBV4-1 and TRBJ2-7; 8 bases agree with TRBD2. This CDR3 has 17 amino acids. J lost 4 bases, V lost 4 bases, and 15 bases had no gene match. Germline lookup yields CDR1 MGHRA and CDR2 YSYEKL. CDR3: CASSREISGLVGYEQYF. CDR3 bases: TGCGCCAGCAGCCGCGAAATCTCGGGACTAGTAGGGTACGAGCAGTACTTC.

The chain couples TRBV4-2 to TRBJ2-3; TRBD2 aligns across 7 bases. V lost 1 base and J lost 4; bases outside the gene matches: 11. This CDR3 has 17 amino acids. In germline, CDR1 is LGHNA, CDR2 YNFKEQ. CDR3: CASSQVPPGGSPDTQYF. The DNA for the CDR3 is TGTGCCAGCAGCCAAGTCCCGCCGGGGGGTTCCCCAGATACGCAGTATTTT.

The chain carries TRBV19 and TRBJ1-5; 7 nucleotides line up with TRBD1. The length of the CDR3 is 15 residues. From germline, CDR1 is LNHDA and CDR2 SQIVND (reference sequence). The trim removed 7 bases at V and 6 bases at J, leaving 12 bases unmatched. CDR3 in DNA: TGTGCCAGTACCCGGGACAGTCGGCTTAGTCAGCCCCAGCATTTT. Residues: CASTRDSRLSQPQHF.

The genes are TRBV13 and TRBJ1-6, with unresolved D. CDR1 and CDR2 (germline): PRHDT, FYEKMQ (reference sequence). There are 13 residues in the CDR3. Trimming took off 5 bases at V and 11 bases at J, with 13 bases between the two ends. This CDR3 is CASSPYMGTPLHF. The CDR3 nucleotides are TGTGCCAGCAGCCCGTACATGGGAACACCCCTCCACTTT. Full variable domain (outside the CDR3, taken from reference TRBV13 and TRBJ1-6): AAGVIQSPRHLIKEKRETATLKCYPIPRHDTVYWYQQGPGQDPQFLISFYEKMQSDKGSIPDRFSAQQFSDYHSELNMSSLELGDSALYFCASSPYMGTPLHFGNGTRLTVT.

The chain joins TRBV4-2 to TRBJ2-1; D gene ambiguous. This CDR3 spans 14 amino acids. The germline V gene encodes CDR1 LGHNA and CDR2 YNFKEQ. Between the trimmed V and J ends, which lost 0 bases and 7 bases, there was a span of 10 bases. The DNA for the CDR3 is TGTGCCAGCAGCCAAGACGGCAGTATAAATGAGCAGTTCTTC. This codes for CASSQDGSINEQFF.

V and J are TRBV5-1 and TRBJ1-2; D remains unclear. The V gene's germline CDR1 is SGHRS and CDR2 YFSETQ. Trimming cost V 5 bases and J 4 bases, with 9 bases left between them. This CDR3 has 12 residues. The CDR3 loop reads CASRGGSYGYTF. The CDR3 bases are TGCGCCAGCAGGGGAGGTTCCTATGGCTACACCTTC.

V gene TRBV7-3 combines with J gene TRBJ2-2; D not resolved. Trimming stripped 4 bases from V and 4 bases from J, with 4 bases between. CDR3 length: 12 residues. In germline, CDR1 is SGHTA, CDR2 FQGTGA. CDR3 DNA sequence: TGTGCCAGCAGCTCCTCCACCGGGGAGCTGTTTTTT. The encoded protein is CASSSSTGELFF.

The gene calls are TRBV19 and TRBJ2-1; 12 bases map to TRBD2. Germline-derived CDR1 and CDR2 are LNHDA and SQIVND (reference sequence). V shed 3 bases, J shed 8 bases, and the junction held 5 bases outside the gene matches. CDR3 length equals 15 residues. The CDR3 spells CASSIRLAGAYEQFF. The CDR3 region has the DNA TGTGCCAGTAGTATCCGACTAGCGGGAGCCTATGAGCAGTTCTTC.